The rows below give T cell receptor beta chains drawn from one sample of a study of cytomegalovirus exposure and HLA in healthy donors. Generated by immunoSEQ multiplex PCR, the TCRdb table keeps only in-frame clones and is missing some. The sample lists about 150,000 clones, 70% to 90% occurring once. Source material: PBMCs. These receptors came from a human donor in good health. Both conserved end residues are trimmed from each CDR3. Size values are once, few and many counts, or a class for expanded clones, and some rows have none.

>TRBV13|TRBJ2-6|-
ASSPGGFSGANVLT
>TRBV28|TRBJ2-7|-
ASSPPFGSIHEQY
>TRBV7-8|TRBJ2-3|once
ASSYLAGYTDTQY
>TRBV5-1|TRBJ1-2|-
ASSLNTGNYGYT
>TRBV9|TRBJ2-2|-
ASTSDGGANTGELF
>TRBV10-3|TRBJ2-7|few
ATTTGTHEQY
>TRBV6-5|TRBJ1-2|-
ASRKHAVDYGYT
>TRBV7-9|TRBJ1-3|-
ASRQGSGNTIY
>TRBV5-4|TRBJ1-1|once
ASSLATGSENTEAF
>TRBV7-3|TRBJ2-1|-
ASSLGQAVDEQF
>TRBV6-1|TRBJ2-1|few
ASSEGRGFYNEQF
>TRBV7-9|TRBJ2-5|-
ASSLALGGKETQY
>TRBV6-5|TRBJ2-1|once
ASSRQAAYNEQF
>TRBV19|TRBJ2-7|few
ASSISLADEQY
>TRBV19|TRBJ1-2|-
ASRTGFGQGYGYT
>TRBV4-3|TRBJ2-2|-
ASSLGTGKSTGELF
>TRBV12-5|TRBJ1-1|once
ASAVGPGNTEAF
>TRBV5-1|TRBJ1-2|-
ASSFGRGLDGYT
>TRBV27|TRBJ2-2|few
ASSPGTLLTGELF
>TRBV11-2|TRBJ2-1|-
ASSPLWGSGTSYNEQF
>TRBV5-8|TRBJ1-2|-
ASSRGGGGLYGYT
>TRBV6-6|TRBJ1-2|-
ASTYRTGANYGYT
>TRBV29-1|TRBJ1-2|-
SVGQAVRTNYGYT
>TRBV7-9|TRBJ1-4|-
ASSLATGEKLF
>TRBV5-1|TRBJ2-1|-
ASSLISGTGGFNEQF
>TRBV7-9|TRBJ2-6|-
ASRENLGRSGANVLT
>TRBV14|TRBJ2-7|-
ASSRGRGIYEQY
>TRBV6-4|TRBJ2-7|-
AIPLAEGSYEQY
>TRBV2|TRBJ1-6|-
ASSRDSPMGPLH
>TRBV19|TRBJ2-1|-
ASSIALAGAYNEQF
>TRBV19|TRBJ1-2|-
ASSTGGGADYGYT
>TRBV10-1|TRBJ1-1|once
ASSGGKGADTEAF
>TRBV19|TRBJ1-2|-
ASSMKEAGYT
>TRBV2|TRBJ1-6|-
ASSEKLGRSSYNSPLH
>TRBV29-1|TRBJ2-7|-
SVEINYEQY
>TRBV15|TRBJ1-1|-
ATSGDRATSMNTEAF
>TRBV28|TRBJ2-1|-
ASSLFTSDSYNEQF
>TRBV30|TRBJ1-5|few
AWNPGQGNQPQH
>TRBV19|TRBJ1-1|-
ASSIFRGNTEAF
>TRBV29-1|TRBJ2-1|-
SVDGSSYNEQF
>TRBV19|TRBJ2-5|-
ASSSGQGVVGETQY
>TRBV9|TRBJ1-5|-
ASSVGGYQPQH
>TRBV2|TRBJ2-3|once
ASREEGHTQY
>TRBV5-1|TRBJ2-3|-
ASSLAALYTDTQY
>TRBV9|TRBJ2-1|-
ASSVWGGGAPNEQF
>TRBV11-2|TRBJ2-3|-
ASSLEGGSTDTQY
>TRBV5-6|TRBJ2-1|few
ASSVRDREF
>TRBV2|TRBJ2-3|-
ASELTGATDTQY
>TRBV4-1|TRBJ2-7|-
ASSQLPGQSLPSYEQY
>TRBV29-1|TRBJ1-1|-
SVYGNRVGTEAF
>TRBV13|TRBJ2-1|-
ASSSRGQFQANEQF
>TRBV6-6|TRBJ1-5|-
ASSSQGLSNQPQH
>TRBV6-1|TRBJ1-3|-
ASSEGTPGQVPGNTIY
>TRBV30|TRBJ2-1|-
AWTVLGVAGEQF
>TRBV6-1|TRBJ2-7|-
ASGGQGIPGEQY
>TRBV5-1|TRBJ1-4|-
ASRLGLRDGVEKLF
>TRBV5-6|TRBJ2-1|-
ASSSDYYNEQF
>TRBV27|TRBJ2-1|-
ASSLSGWETSGRANEQF
>TRBV6-6|TRBJ1-2|-
ASRMGSQGKYGYT
>TRBV6-1|TRBJ2-2|-
ASSGTSGRGELF